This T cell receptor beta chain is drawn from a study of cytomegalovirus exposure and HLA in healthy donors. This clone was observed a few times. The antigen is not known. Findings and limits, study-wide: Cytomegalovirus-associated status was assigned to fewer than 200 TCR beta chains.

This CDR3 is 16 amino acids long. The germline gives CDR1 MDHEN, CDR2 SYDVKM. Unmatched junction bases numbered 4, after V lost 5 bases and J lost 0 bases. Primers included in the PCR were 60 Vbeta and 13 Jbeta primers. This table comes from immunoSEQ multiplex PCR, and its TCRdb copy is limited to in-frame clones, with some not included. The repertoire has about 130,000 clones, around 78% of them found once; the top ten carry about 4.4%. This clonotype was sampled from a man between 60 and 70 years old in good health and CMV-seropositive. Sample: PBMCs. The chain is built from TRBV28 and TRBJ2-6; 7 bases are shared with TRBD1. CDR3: CASSRGGDSGANVLTF. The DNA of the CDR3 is TGTGCCAGCAGTAGAGGGGGCGACTCTGGGGCCAACGTCCTGACTTTC.